The 16 T cell receptor beta chains given below trace back to one sample, sequenced in a study of T cells in Graves' hyperthyroidism and ophthalmopathy. Using RNA transcripts as the source, TCR beta CDR3 regions were amplified. First-round RT-PCR targeting the TCR CDR3 was performed with the HTBI primer set. One entry per CDR3 protein results from TCRdb running MiXCR on the multiplex PCR reads. The sample contains roughly 750,000 distinct CDR3 sequences, around 15% of which appear only once. Specimen: blood. The receptor source for this set is a man younger than 30 with Graves' hyperthyroidism.

This rearrangement joins TRBV6-5 to TRBJ1-2; the D gene is possibly TRBD1 (5 bases). Germline V gives CDR1 MNHEY, CDR2 SVGAGI. V was cut by 0 bases and J by 7 bases, with 9 bases left in between. This CDR3 is 13 amino acids long. The CDR3 reads CASSYSGRGGYTF. As DNA, the CDR3 is TGTGCCAGCAGTTACTCCGGAAGGGGTGGCTACACCTTC.

This clonotype was observed at least ten times. The V and J genes are TRBV6-2 or TRBV6-3 and TRBJ1-2, with no clear D. The CDR3 loop spans 15 amino acids. V was clipped by 8 bases and J by 8 bases, with 24 bases between them. Germline CDR1 MNHEY, CDR2 SVGEGT. The CDR3: CASRPGGRRSGGYTF. CDR3 coding DNA: TGTGCCAGCCGGCCGGGTGGGCGCCGTTCGGGCGGCTACACCTTC.

The chain joins TRBV27 to TRBJ1-1; 11 bases match TRBD1. CDR3 size: 15 residues. V lost 8 bases, J lost 4 bases, and 9 bases stayed unmatched. In germline, CDR1 is MNHEY, CDR2 SMNVEV (reference sequence). CDR3 residues: CASRTGGAGRTEAFF. The CDR3 DNA sequence: TGTGCCAGCCGGACAGGGGGCGCCGGTCGCACTGAAGCTTTCTTT.

This clonotype was observed at least ten times. J is TRBJ2-5 and V is TRBV28; 8 bases are a match to TRBD2. Germline V CDR1 and CDR2: MDHEN, SYDVKM. This CDR3 spans 15 amino acids. V lost 2 bases, J lost 4 bases, and 6 bases stayed unmatched. This CDR3 reads CASSLRTSTGETQYF. The CDR3 region has the DNA TGTGCCAGCAGTTTAAGGACTAGCACGGGAGAGACCCAGTACTTC.

At least ten counts were recorded for this clonotype. The chain joins TRBV20-1 to TRBJ2-5; 11 bases are a match to TRBD1. The CDR3 loop spans 13 amino acids. Germline assignment: CDR1 DFQATT and CDR2 SNEGSKA (reference sequence). V lost 6 bases and J lost 5; bases outside the gene matches: 5. Here the CDR3 reads CSAEDRGRETQYF. As DNA, the CDR3 is TGCAGTGCAGAGGACAGGGGGCGGGAGACCCAGTACTTC.

This clonotype was observed a few times. J is TRBJ2-1 and V is TRBV7-2, with 9 bases identical to TRBD2. This CDR3 has 14 residues. Trimming took 7 bases from V and 9 from J; bases not matched to a gene: 10. The germline V gene encodes CDR1 SGHTA and CDR2 FQGNSA. The DNA for the CDR3 is TGTGCCAGCAAAATTAGCGGGAGAGGTATTGAGCAGTTCTTC. This gives the protein CASKISGRGIEQFF.

This clonotype was picked up many times. The chain is built from TRBV30 and TRBJ2-5; D unclear. The V end was cut by 0 bases, the J end by 4 bases, with 9 bases between. CDR1 is GTSNPN and CDR2 is SVGIG in the germline V gene (reference sequence). There are 13 residues in the CDR3. The CDR3 protein is CAWSVDLGETQYF. The CDR3 DNA reads TGTGCCTGGAGTGTAGACCTCGGAGAGACCCAGTACTTC.

Worth noting for this clonotype: A junction boundary mismatches the germline segment, possibly from a read error. V and J are TRBV29-1 and TRBJ2-5; 12 nucleotides agree with TRBD2. Germline V gene sequence: CDR1 SQVTM, CDR2 ANQGSEA. This CDR3 contains 17 residues. This CDR3 is CSVGLAGVNLYQETQCF. The CDR3 DNA sequence: TGCAGCGTTGGACTAGCGGGAGTGAATCTTTACCAAGAGACCCAGTGCTTC.

This sequence joins TRBV29-1 and TRBJ2-1, with TRBD1 matching over 8 bases. The CDR3 contains 13 residues. V lost 6 bases to trimming and J lost 7 bases; unmatched junction nucleotides: 8. Germline lookup yields CDR1 SQVTM and CDR2 ANQGSEA. The CDR3 DNA follows: TGCAGCGTCGCCAGTTACAGGGGGAATGAGCAGTTCTTC. Amino acid sequence: CSVASYRGNEQFF.

This clonotype turned up a few times. This chain uses TRBV9 with TRBJ2-2; 10 bases line up with TRBD1. The CDR3 is made up of 16 amino acids. After removal of 3 bases from V and 1 base from J, the junction contained 3 bases not matched to a gene. Germline loops: CDR1 SGDLS, CDR2 YYNGEE. The DNA for the CDR3 is TGTGCCAGCAGCGACCGGGACAGGGGGAACACCGGGGAGCTGTTTTTT. Protein sequence: CASSDRDRGNTGELFF.

This chain uses TRBV20-1 with TRBJ2-5, with D possibly being TRBD2 (6 bases). Trimming shortened V by 0 bases and J by 1 base, and 6 bases separated the two germline ends. CDR3 size: 13 residues. CDR1 is DFQATT and CDR2 is SNEGSKA in the germline V gene (reference sequence). The CDR3 protein is CSARERGQETQYF. The CDR3 nucleotides read TGCAGTGCTAGAGAGCGGGGCCAAGAGACCCAGTACTTC.

This clonotype was detected a few times. This CDR3 reads CASSPEQGTANYGYTF. CDR3 sequence (DNA): TGTGCCAGCTCACCGGAACAGGGGACCGCTAACTATGGCTACACCTTC. V is TRBV18 and J is TRBJ1-2; 7 bases fit TRBD1. The germline CDR1 and CDR2 sequences are KGHSH and LQKENI. The CDR3 is 16 residues long. V lost 3 bases, J lost 0 bases, and 7 bases stayed unmatched.

The CDR3 loop is CASRRRPETQYF. The CDR3 DNA reads as TGTGCCAGCAGGAGACGCCCAGAGACCCAGTACTTC. The rearrangement links TRBV3-1 to TRBJ2-5; D gene ambiguous. Trimming took 6 bases from V and 4 from J, leaving 9 bases between them. The germline V gene has CDR1 LGHDT and CDR2 YNNKEL (reference sequence). The CDR3 runs 12 residues.

At least ten counts were recorded for this clonotype. The chain couples TRBV18 to TRBJ2-3; D is possibly TRBD2 (6 bases). CDR1 and CDR2 from the germline V gene are KGHSH and LQKENI. The V end was cut by 3 bases, the J end by 0 bases, with 13 bases between. The CDR3 runs 16 residues. The CDR3 bases are TGTGCCAGCTCACCGATCCTGACTAGTAGCACAGATACGCAGTATTTT. Its translation: CASSPILTSSTDTQYF.

This clonotype was counted ten times or more. This chain links TRBV30 with TRBJ2-5; 7 nucleotides align to TRBD2. The CDR3 sequence is 14 residues long. The V segment lost 3 bases and the J segment 13 bases; nucleotides outside the gene matches: 17. Germline lookup yields CDR1 GTSNPN and CDR2 SVGIG (reference sequence). The CDR3 nucleotides read TGTGCCTGGAGACCCCGCGGGGAGGGAGCTCCTCCGTACTTC. Its translation: CAWRPRGEGAPPYF.

The sample holds a few counts of this clonotype. V gene TRBV3-1 combines with J gene TRBJ2-2; TRBD2 matches 13 bases. The length of the CDR3 is 19 residues. J lost 2 bases, V lost 0 bases, and 6 bases had no gene match. From germline, CDR1 is LGHDT and CDR2 YNNKEL (reference sequence). CDR3 amino acids: CASSQDQLAGGANTGELFF. The CDR3 DNA follows: TGTGCCAGCAGCCAAGATCAACTAGCGGGAGGGGCCAACACCGGGGAGCTGTTTTTT.